This T cell receptor (beta chain) is drawn from a study of cytotoxic CD8 clonotypes in ibrutinib-treated CLL. Overall study context: Overall, some 25 responses were partial and 2 complete; following median about 68 months, about 15 patients stayed remitted and about 12 progressed. General observations from the study: Few clonotypes were public, and these shrank or held steady under treatment. Clonality rose at ibrutinib response and fell back toward baseline at progression.

Looked up from germline, CDR1 is SNHLY and CDR2 is FYNNEI. The J segment lost 1 base and the V segment lost 6 bases, leaving 5 bases of the junction unmatched. CDR3 length: 14 residues. Of note for this clone: As yet, its antigen is unknown.

Libraries were prepared by immunoSEQ multiplex PCR; TCRdb keeps only in-frame clonotypes and omits some of them. The data hold approximately 47,000 clones, with 50% to 65% observed a single time. The origin of this receptor is a human donor with chronic lymphocytic leukemia. Material: PBMCs, obtained after 24 months of ibrutinib treatment. The chain is built from TRBV2 and TRBJ1-1, with 7 bases identical to TRBD1. The CDR3, as DNA: TGTGCCAGCAGCCCGGACAGGCAGAACACTGAAGCTTTCTTT. Encoded protein: CASSPDRQNTEAFF.